This record concerns one T cell receptor (beta chain) sequence. In the PCR, 60 Vbeta and 13 Jbeta primers were used. TCRdb's table, derived via immunoSEQ multiplex PCR, lists solely in-frame clones and lacks some. The table has 200,000 to 250,000 clones, about 81% seen once; the top ten hold roughly 7.4%. V shed 7 bases and J shed 8 bases, with 17 bases lying between them. Germline V lookup: CDR1 MNHNY, CDR2 SVGAGI (reference sequence). The CDR3 is 13 residues long. The sample originates from a study of cytomegalovirus exposure and HLA in healthy donors. The sequenced sample was PBMCs. The TCR originated in a woman aged 55-75 years in good health and CMV-seropositive. The chain has TRBV6-6 and TRBJ1-2; D gene ambiguous. The CDR3 DNA is TGTGCCAGCATACTATCCACGGGAGGGGGCTACACCTTC. Its translation is CASILSTGGGYTF.